This T cell receptor (beta chain) is drawn from a study of shared clonotypes between healthy human individuals. TCRdb keeps only in-frame clones here, not all; method: immunoSEQ multiplex PCR. Of about 460,000 clones in the sample, 70% to 80% are singletons; the top ten hold 12%. The TCR sequence derives from a middle-aged woman in good health. Some clones in this sample may be carry-over from other donors' samples. The sample taken for sequencing was PBMCs.

CDR3 nucleotide sequence: TGTGCCAGCAGCGCCTTCGGGGCGGGAGACAACGAGCAGTACTTC. This translates into CASSAFGAGDNEQYF. J is TRBJ2-7 and V is TRBV7-2; 7 bases line up with TRBD2. V gave up 5 bases and J gave up 5 bases; unmatched junction bases: 12. Germline loops: CDR1 SGHTA, CDR2 FQGNSA. CDR3 size: 15 residues.